These T cell receptor beta chains were read from a single sample in a study of blood T cell repertoires in COVID-19. The table came from immunoSEQ multiplex PCR; TCRdb's copy has only in-frame clones and leaves some out. The table records about 120,000 clones, under 90% of them present only once. Sequenced: peripheral blood. The receptors derive from a woman aged 70-85 years with acute or convalescent COVID-19. CDR3s include the opening cysteine and the closing phenylalanine or tryptophan. D genes are given only for firm matches. The size entry is marked missing in some rows and otherwise reads once, few, many or a size class.

>TRBV3-1/TRBV3-2|TRBJ1-5|TRBD1|-
CASSRGTVENQPQHF
TGTGCCAGCAGCCGAGGGACAGTCGAGAATCAGCCCCAGCATTTT
>TRBV7-2|TRBJ1-1|-|once
CASSSRVSNTEAFF
TGTGCCAGCAGCTCCCGGGTTTCGAACACTGAAGCTTTCTTT
>TRBV7-9|TRBJ1-4|-|-
CASSFGSKLFF
TGTGCCAGCAGCTTTGGGAGTAAACTGTTTTTT
>TRBV6-2/TRBV6-3|TRBJ1-2|TRBD1|once
CASSYSDRNYGYTF
TGTGCCAGCAGTTACTCGGACAGGAACTATGGCTACACCTTC
>TRBV12-3/TRBV12-4|TRBJ2-5|-|-
CASSLMEQSQYF
TGTGCCAGCAGTTTGATGGAGCAATCACAGTACTTC
>TRBV5-1|TRBJ1-3|-|many
CASRGQQGDTIYF
TGCGCCAGCAGGGGTCAACAGGGAGACACCATATATTTT
>TRBV11-3|TRBJ1-1|-|-
CASSRDRLDKAFF
TGTGCCAGCAGCCGAGACCGATTGGACAAAGCTTTCTTT
>TRBV5-1|TRBJ2-5|-|-
CASSAAGEALGAQYF
TGCGCCAGCAGCGCAGCCGGAGAAGCCCTCGGGGCCCAGTACTTC
>TRBV18|TRBJ1-3|TRBD1|-
CASSPGTASGNTIYF
TGTGCCAGCTCACCCGGGACAGCCTCTGGAAACACCATATATTTT
>TRBV11-2|TRBJ1-6|TRBD1|-
CASSSPGQINSPLHF
TGTGCCAGCAGCTCCCCGGGACAGATAAATTCACCCCTCCACTTT
>TRBV19|TRBJ1-1|-|-
CASRPLVGMNTEAFF
TGTGCCAGTAGGCCCCTTGTGGGCATGAACACTGAAGCTTTCTTT
>TRBV5-4|TRBJ2-5|-|-
CASSLSGVETQYF
TGTGCCAGCAGCTTAAGCGGTGTAGAGACCCAGTACTTC
>TRBV13|TRBJ1-2|TRBD1|-
CASSLGPGQGASDYGYTF
TGTGCCAGCAGCTTAGGCCCGGGACAGGGGGCTTCGGACTATGGCTACACCTTC
>TRBV11-3|TRBJ1-2|-|-
CASSLVRGYGYTF
TGTGCCAGCAGCTTAGTACGCGGGTATGGCTACACCTTC
>TRBV6-5|TRBJ1-3|-|-
CASSRQVHSGNTIYF
TGTGCCAGCAGTCGACAGGTCCACTCTGGAAACACCATATATTTT
>TRBV5-4|TRBJ2-3|-|-
CASSLDVLTGDTQYF
TGTGCCAGCAGCTTGGACGTTCTCACTGGAGATACGCAGTATTTT
>TRBV7-8|TRBJ1-1|TRBD1|-
CASSSTGAPRATEAFF
TGTGCCAGCAGCTCGACAGGGGCCCCACGGGCCACTGAAGCTTTCTTT
>TRBV13|TRBJ2-1|-|-
CASSLIAANEQFF
TGTGCCAGCAGCTTAATAGCGGCTAATGAGCAGTTCTTC
>TRBV15|TRBJ2-1|TRBD2|once
CATSATSGAYNEQFF
TGTGCCACCAGCGCGACTAGCGGGGCCTACAATGAGCAGTTCTTC
>TRBV19|TRBJ1-1|-|-
CASRLSGGTEAFF
TGTGCCAGTAGGCTAAGCGGGGGCACTGAAGCTTTCTTT
>TRBV4-3|TRBJ2-1|-|-
CASSQEMRRGYNEQFF
TGCGCCAGCAGCCAAGAGATGAGGCGGGGCTACAATGAGCAGTTCTTC
>TRBV7-9|TRBJ1-3|-|once
CASNDLFGNTIYF
TGTGCCAGCAACGACCTTTTCGGGAACACCATATATTTT
>TRBV6-5|TRBJ1-3|-|-
CASSRGNIRNTIYF
TGTGCCAGCAGCAGAGGGAACATCAGAAACACCATATATTTT
>TRBV7-9|TRBJ1-1|-|-
CASSLGGSGSGTEAFF
TGTGCCAGCAGCTTAGGGGGTTCTGGATCGGGGACTGAAGCTTTCTTT
>TRBV6-2/TRBV6-3|TRBJ2-7|TRBD2|-
CASTPAGDYEQYF
TGTGCCAGCACCCCCGCGGGAGACTACGAGCAGTACTTC
>TRBV7-9|TRBJ2-3|TRBD1|-
CASSLVGQRGDTQYF
TGTGCCAGCAGCTTAGTGGGACAGCGAGGGGATACGCAGTATTTT
>TRBV25-1|TRBJ2-7|TRBD2|-
CASRASGAYEQYF
TGTGCCAGCAGGGCTAGCGGGGCCTACGAGCAGTACTTC
>TRBV6-6|TRBJ1-3|-|-
CASSFSDRKVGNTIYF
TGTGCCAGCAGTTTTTCAGACAGGAAGGTTGGAAACACCATATATTTT
>TRBV7-2|TRBJ1-2|TRBD1|few
CASSLAPGTGYGYTF
TGTGCCAGCAGCTTAGCTCCCGGGACAGGCTATGGCTACACCTTC
>TRBV21-1|TRBJ1-2|-|-
CASSKGQILNYGYTF
TGTGCCAGCAGCAAAGGGCAGATCCTTAACTATGGCTACACCTTC
>TRBV11-2|TRBJ1-2|TRBD1|-
CASSTTGGRYDGYTF
TGTGCCAGCAGCACCACAGGGGGAAGATATGATGGCTACACCTTC
>TRBV4-2|TRBJ2-2|TRBD1|few
CASSQAGTGGSTGELFF
TGTGCCAGCAGCCAGGCTGGGACAGGGGGATCCACCGGGGAGCTGTTTTTT
>TRBV3-1/TRBV3-2|TRBJ1-5|-|-
CASSLLGQSSWGNQPQHF
TGTGCCAGCAGCCTACTCGGACAGTCTTCCTGGGGCAATCAGCCCCAGCATTTT
>TRBV2|TRBJ2-1|TRBD2|-
CASSDRGGARNEQFF
TGTGCCAGCAGTGACCGCGGGGGGGCTCGGAATGAGCAGTTCTTC
>TRBV24-1|TRBJ1-5|-|-
CATSDPLMREGRSQANQPQHF
TGTGCCACCAGTGATCCTTTAATGCGGGAGGGCCGGTCACAGGCCAATCAGCCCCAGCATTTT
>TRBV3-1/TRBV3-2|TRBJ2-5|-|few
CASRNRDTELLQETQYF
TGTGCCAGCAGAAACCGGGACACCGAACTCCTCCAAGAGACCCAGTACTTC
>TRBV11-2|TRBJ2-7|TRBD1|-
CASSRRDSLARDEQYF
TGTGCCAGCAGTCGACGGGACAGCCTCGCGAGGGACGAGCAGTACTTC
>TRBV20-1|TRBJ1-1|-|-
CSASVIQGWNTEAFF
TGCAGTGCTAGTGTCATACAGGGTTGGAACACTGAAGCTTTCTTT
>TRBV6-2/TRBV6-3|TRBJ1-5|-|-
CASSYRRQPQPQHF
TGTGCCAGCAGTTACCGTCGACAACCCCAGCCCCAGCATTTT
>TRBV7-2|TRBJ2-6|-|once
CASSPYLISGANVLTF
TGTGCCAGCAGCCCGTACCTAATCTCTGGGGCCAACGTCCTGACTTTC
>TRBV3-1/TRBV3-2|TRBJ1-1|-|-
CASSHRPIGGGEAFF
TGTGCCAGCAGCCACCGACCCATCGGGGGTGGTGAAGCTTTCTTT
>TRBV29-1|TRBJ1-1|-|-
CSVAHGREMAFF
TGCAGCGTAGCGCATGGGAGGGAAATGGCTTTCTTT
>TRBV7-2|TRBJ2-1|TRBD2|-
CASSSLAGNEQFF
TGTGCCAGCAGCTCTCTAGCGGGCAATGAGCAGTTCTTC
>TRBV7-9|TRBJ1-1|-|-
CASSPPMNTEAFF
TGTGCCAGCAGCCCCCCCATGAACACTGAAGCTTTCTTT
>TRBV19|TRBJ1-5|TRBD1|once
CASNRPGTGGRGQPQHF
TGTGCCAGTAACCGACCCGGGACAGGGGGCCGTGGTCAGCCCCAGCATTTT
>TRBV6-4|TRBJ1-1|-|-
CASSDSMGATEAFF
TGTGCCAGCAGTGACTCGATGGGGGCCACTGAAGCTTTCTTT
>TRBV29-1|TRBJ2-3|-|-
CSVGYGGNTDTQYF
TGCAGCGTTGGATACGGGGGAAACACAGATACGCAGTATTTT
>TRBV6-5|TRBJ1-1|TRBD1|-
CASSGQGEYTEAFF
TGTGCCAGCAGCGGACAGGGGGAGTACACTGAAGCTTTCTTT
>TRBV30|TRBJ1-6|TRBD1|-
CAWSVQQGTSPLHF
TGTGCCTGGAGTGTACAACAGGGGACGTCACCCCTCCACTTT
>TRBV11-3|TRBJ2-5|TRBD2|once
CASSPRLAKTQYF
TGTGCCAGCAGCCCCCGACTAGCCAAGACCCAGTACTTC
>TRBV5-6|TRBJ1-2|-|-
CASSPESRLQLYGYTF
TGTGCCAGCTCACCCGAGAGTAGATTACAACTATATGGCTACACCTTC
>TRBV7-8|TRBJ1-2|TRBD1|-
CASSPTGGYGYTF
TGTGCCAGCAGCCCAACAGGGGGTTATGGCTACACCTTC
>TRBV6-5|TRBJ1-3|-|once
CASTSLGGTSNTIYF
TGTGCCAGCACCTCATTAGGGGGAACCTCGAACACCATATATTTT
>TRBV15|TRBJ2-7|-|once
CATSRDGGSSRSYEQYF
TGTGCCACCAGCAGAGATGGGGGCTCCTCAAGGTCCTACGAGCAGTACTTC
>TRBV10-1|TRBJ1-1|-|-
CASSEFGGMVTEAFF
TGCGCCAGCAGTGAGTTCGGGGGGATGGTCACTGAAGCTTTCTTT